Below, 12 T cell receptor beta chains from the same sample are listed, as sequenced in a study of T cell repertoires in cytomegalovirus infection. One entry per CDR3 protein, called by TCRdb with MiXCR from the reads. The repertoire holds just under 550,000 distinct CDR3 sequences, 26% seen once, with around 14% in the top ten. What was sequenced was PBMCs. The receptors stem from a human donor in good health (CMV status not recorded). Some clones in this sample may be carry-over from other donors' samples.

This clonotype has a handful of counts. The rearrangement uses TRBV12-3 or TRBV12-4 and TRBJ2-4; 8 nucleotides agree with TRBD1. Trimming at V came to 5 bases and at J to 1 base, leaving 7 bases not matched to a gene. The CDR3 covers 16 residues. The chain's CDR3 is CASSPRTGMAKNIQYF. The CDR3 bases are TGTGCCAGCAGTCCCCGGACAGGGATGGCCAAAAACATTCAGTACTTC.

This chain connects TRBV2 to TRBJ2-1; D may be TRBD2 (5 bases). Germline lookup yields CDR1 SNHLY and CDR2 FYNNEI. The CDR3 consists of 16 residues. V was cut by 2 bases and J by 0 bases, with 11 bases left in between. This CDR3 reads CASSEFRGSSYNEQFF. CDR3 bases: TGTGCCAGCAGTGAATTTCGTGGGAGCTCCTACAATGAGCAGTTCTTC.

This clonotype has only a few counts. The V and J genes are TRBV20-1 and TRBJ1-4, with 7 positions matching TRBD1. CDR3 length: 15 amino acids. CDR1 is DFQATT, CDR2 SNEGSKA, per germline (reference sequence). V was pared by 0 bases and J by 7 bases, with 8 bases of the junction left unmatched. The DNA for the CDR3 is TGCAGTGCTAGAGATCGAAGGGGGCAGAGTGAAAAACTGTTTTTT. Protein: CSARDRRGQSEKLFF.

This rearrangement joins TRBV5-1 to TRBJ2-2; no definite D call. This CDR3 has 16 residues. Trimming left V 5 bases short and J 5 bases short, with 19 bases between. Germline lookup yields CDR1 SGHRS and CDR2 YFSETQ. The CDR3 protein is CASSTTKSAKTGELFF. The CDR3 region has the DNA TGCGCCAGCAGTACCACTAAGTCCGCTAAGACCGGGGAGCTGTTTTTT.

This clonotype was picked up a small number of times. V gene TRBV7-8 combines with J gene TRBJ2-3, with D perhaps TRBD2 (6 bases). The V gene lost 1 base and the J gene lost 4 bases, with 12 bases spanning the gap. There are 15 residues in the CDR3. The germline V gene has CDR1 SGHVS and CDR2 FQNEAQ. The CDR3: CASSLVAGTSDTQYF. The CDR3, as DNA: TGTGCCAGCAGCTTAGTAGCCGGGACTTCAGATACGCAGTATTTT.

This clonotype was found once. V and J are TRBV2 and TRBJ1-2; TRBD1 is a possible D gene (5 bases). This CDR3 is 12 amino acids long. V shed 4 bases and J shed 13 bases, with 16 bases lying between them. In germline, CDR1 is SNHLY, CDR2 FYNNEI. The CDR3 is CASSALDSWCTF. CDR3 nucleotides: TGTGCCAGCAGTGCCCTAGACAGTTGGTGCACCTTC.

This clonotype was detected a few times. The chain combines TRBV6-2 or TRBV6-3 with TRBJ2-2, with unresolved D. Per germline, CDR1 MNHEY and CDR2 SVGEGT. Trimming pared 0 bases from V and 6 bases from J, leaving 17 bases between. This CDR3 has 17 amino acids. The DNA for the CDR3 is TGTGCCAGCAGTTACTCGACCGGGTGGCCTTTCGCCGGGGAGCTGTTTTTT. Amino acids: CASSYSTGWPFAGELFF.

This chain uses TRBV5-6 with TRBJ2-7; 7 nucleotides agree with TRBD1. CDR3 length equals 14 residues. The V and J ends lost 3 bases and 2 bases, in that order; junction bases with no gene match: 5. Germline V gene lookup returns CDR1 SGHDT and CDR2 YYEEEE. The CDR3, as DNA: TGTGCCAGCAGCTCGACAGGGTCCCCCTACGAGCAGTACGTC. Its translation: CASSSTGSPYEQYV.

This clonotype was counted at least ten times. An end of the junction differs from the germline gene, which may be a read error. The V and J genes are TRBV28 and TRBJ1-4; the D is unclear. Germline lookup yields CDR1 MDHEN and CDR2 SYDVKM. The CDR3 has 13 amino acids. The CDR3: CASRRAPNEKLFF. In DNA, the CDR3 is TGTGCCAGCCGCCGGGCCCCTAACGAAAAACTGTTTTTT.

The gene calls are TRBV29-1 and TRBJ2-1, with 12 bases identical to TRBD2. This CDR3 has 14 residues. CDR1 is SQVTM, CDR2 ANQGSEA, per germline. Trimming removed 2 bases from V and 7 bases from J; junction bases left unmatched: 3. CDR3 in amino acids: CSVELGLAGNEQFF. Here the CDR3 DNA reads TGCAGCGTTGAATTAGGACTAGCGGGGAATGAGCAGTTCTTC.

The gene calls are TRBV28 and TRBJ1-1; D ambiguous. The CDR3 totals 13 residues. Germline-derived CDR1 and CDR2 are MDHEN and SYDVKM. V gave up 10 bases and J gave up 1 base, with 13 bases separating them. The CDR3 sequence: CATNFRRNTEAFF. CDR3 coding DNA: TGTGCCACCAATTTCAGGAGGAACACTGAAGCTTTCTTT.

V usage is TRBV9 and J usage is TRBJ1-2; 8 bases line up with TRBD1. The V and J ends lost 4 bases and 0 bases, in that order; junction bases with no gene match: 8. Germline CDR1 is SGDLS and CDR2 is YYNGEE. CDR3 length equals 16 residues. CDR3: CASSSARQGPNYGYTF. CDR3 in DNA: TGTGCCAGCAGCTCTGCCCGACAGGGGCCTAACTATGGCTACACCTTC.